These 25 T cell receptor beta chains came from one sample sequenced in a study of T cell responses to AZD1222 COVID-19 vaccine. TCRdb's table, derived via immunoSEQ multiplex PCR, lists solely in-frame clones and lacks some. The sample includes 53,000 or so clones, approximately 84% of them seen just once. The specimen comprised peripheral blood, sampled on day 0 of AZD1222 vaccination. The receptors were sampled from an adult in good health.

V usage is TRBV19 and J usage is TRBJ2-3; 13 nucleotides line up with TRBD2. Trimming cost V 4 bases and J 6 bases; bases outside gene matches: 4. The CDR3 has 15 amino acids. Germline assignment: CDR1 LNHDA and CDR2 SQIVND (reference sequence). Written as DNA, the CDR3 is TGTGCCAGTAGTACCGGGACTAGCGGGATTGATACGCAGTATTTT. Its protein product is CASSTGTSGIDTQYF.

The chain combines TRBV18 with TRBJ1-4; D call uncertain. The CDR3 has 15 residues. Germline V gene data show CDR1 as KGHSH and CDR2 as LQKENI. The V gene lost 2 bases and the J gene lost 3 bases, with 10 bases spanning the gap. For the CDR3, the DNA is TGTGCCAGCTCACCAACTGGGGTATCTAATGAAAAACTGTTTTTT. Protein product: CASSPTGVSNEKLFF.

V is TRBV9 and J is TRBJ2-5, with no clear D. CDR3 size: 13 residues. Germline-derived CDR1 and CDR2 are SGDLS and YYNGEE. Trimming cost V 0 bases and J 4 bases, with 7 bases left between them. CDR3 in amino acids: CASSVVFGETQYF. In DNA, the CDR3 is TGTGCCAGCAGCGTAGTGTTTGGAGAGACCCAGTACTTC. The variable domain in full, with the rest retrieved from reference TRBV9 and TRBJ2-5, is DSGVTQTPKHLITATGQRVTLRCSPRSGDLSVYWYQQSLDQGLQFLIQYYNGEERAKGNILERFSAQQFPDLHSELNLSSLELGDSALYFCASSVVFGETQYFGPGTRLLVL.

The chain uses TRBV2 and TRBJ1-2; tentatively, D is TRBD1 (6 bases). Germline V CDR1 and CDR2: SNHLY, FYNNEI. Between the trimmed V and J ends, which lost 6 bases and 0 bases, there was a span of 11 bases. The CDR3 runs to 14 residues. This chain's CDR3 is CASRDSRPNYGYTF. The CDR3 nucleotides are TGTGCCAGCAGGGACAGTCGACCTAACTATGGCTACACCTTC.

This clone occurred once. The rearrangement uses TRBV5-6 and TRBJ1-2; D may be TRBD1 (6 bases). The V gene lost 1 base and the J gene lost 2 bases, with 9 bases spanning the gap. Germline V gives CDR1 SGHDT, CDR2 YYEEEE. The length of the CDR3 is 14 residues. The CDR3 DNA reads as TGTGCCAGCAGCTTGCCAGGGGTGAACTATGGCTACACCTTC. Protein sequence: CASSLPGVNYGYTF.

This clone was seen a few times. This rearrangement joins TRBV18 to TRBJ1-5, with D perhaps matching TRBD1 (5 bases). V was clipped by 2 bases and J by 11 bases, with 16 bases between them. The germline CDR1 and CDR2 sequences are KGHSH and LQKENI. The CDR3 is 14 amino acids. In DNA form, the CDR3 reads TGTGCCAGCTCACCAGGGACCGCCCGTGTTACCCAGCATTTT. This translates into CASSPGTARVTQHF.

J is TRBJ1-2 and V is TRBV28, with 8 bases matching TRBD1. CDR3 size: 14 residues. Trimming removed 2 bases from V and 7 bases from J; junction bases left unmatched: 6. Germline CDR1 MDHEN, CDR2 SYDVKM. CDR3 sequence: CASSLPQGAGGYTF. The CDR3 DNA sequence: TGTGCCAGCAGTTTACCCCAGGGGGCAGGTGGCTACACCTTC.

The chain combines TRBV28 with TRBJ1-6, with 7 nucleotides matching TRBD1. This CDR3 spans 15 amino acids. V shed 6 bases and J 9 bases; nucleotides not matched to a gene: 11. Per the germline V gene, CDR1 is MDHEN and CDR2 is SYDVKM. Written as DNA, the CDR3 is TGTGCCAGCAGCCGAAAGGGGGCGAATGGTTCACCCCTCCACTTT. Translated: CASSRKGANGSPLHF.

The chain uses TRBV15 and TRBJ2-7; 11 bases line up with TRBD1. Trimming at V came to 3 bases and at J to 6 bases, leaving 10 bases not matched to a gene. The germline CDR1 and CDR2 sequences are LNHNV and YYDKDF (reference sequence). CDR3 length: 16 amino acids. DNA of the CDR3: TGTGCCACCAGCAGGGAACCGGGACAGGGGGGACTCGAGCAGTACTTC. The encoded protein is CATSREPGQGGLEQYF. Full variable domain (rest looked up from reference TRBV15 and TRBJ2-7): DAMVIQNPRYQVTQFGKPVTLSCSQTLNHNVMYWYQQKSSQAPKLLFHYYDKDFNNEADTPDNFQSRRPNTSFCFLDIRSPGLGDTAMYLCATSREPGQGGLEQYFGPGTRLTVT.

This rearrangement joins TRBV3-1 (or the pseudogene TRBV3-2) to TRBJ1-1; D is ambiguous. Trimming stripped 1 base from V and 2 bases from J, with 14 bases between. This CDR3 has 16 amino acids. Germline values: CDR1 LGHDT, CDR2 YNNKEL (reference sequence). The CDR3 protein is CASSQGTFRSNTEAFF. In DNA, the CDR3 is TGTGCCAGCAGCCAAGGTACGTTTCGCTCTAACACTGAAGCTTTCTTT.

The chain joins TRBV9 to TRBJ2-5, with 9 bases fitting TRBD2. CDR3 size: 15 residues. Trimming took 0 bases from V and 2 from J; bases not matched to a gene: 2. Germline V CDR1 and CDR2: SGDLS, YYNGEE. DNA for the CDR3: TGTGCCAGCAGCGTAGTAGCGGGAGCACAAGAGACCCAGTACTTC. Translation gives CASSVVAGAQETQYF.

The chain couples TRBV3-1 (or the pseudogene TRBV3-2) to TRBJ2-5; D ambiguous. The CDR3 loop spans 12 amino acids. Germline CDR1 is LGHDT and CDR2 is YNNKEL (reference sequence). Trimming cost V 3 bases and J 2 bases, with 4 bases left between them. CDR3 amino acids: CASSQEQETQYF. CDR3 DNA: TGTGCCAGCAGCCAGGAACAAGAGACCCAGTACTTC.

The CDR3 nucleotides read TGTGCCAGCTCTAAAATCGACAGGGGTCATCAGCCCCAGCATTTT. Its protein is CASSKIDRGHQPQHF. This chain joins TRBV27 and TRBJ1-5; TRBD1 matches 8 bases. The CDR3 spans 15 residues. Germline V lookup: CDR1 MNHEY, CDR2 SMNVEV (reference sequence). Trimming removed 8 bases from V and 5 bases from J; junction bases left unmatched: 11.

The CDR3 nucleotides are TGTGCCAGCAGGGGAGGGGGCTCTGGGGCCAACGTCCTGACTTTC. It codes for CASRGGGSGANVLTF. The chain couples TRBV6-5 to TRBJ2-6, with D perhaps matching TRBD2 (7 bases). The germline V and J ends were trimmed by 6 bases and 0 bases, with 9 bases remaining between them. The CDR3 is 15 residues long. CDR1 is MNHEY and CDR2 is SVGAGI in the germline V gene.

V gene TRBV3-1 (or the pseudogene TRBV3-2) combines with J gene TRBJ1-1, with D tentatively TRBD1 (5 bases). Germline CDR1 is LGHDT and CDR2 is YNNKEL (reference sequence). This CDR3 has 21 residues. V was clipped by 11 bases and J by 1 base, with 38 bases between them. The CDR3 nucleotides are TGTGCCCGCCGCCACGCGGGGGGGGGTTGGGAACCCACGATACAGAACACTGAAGCTTTCTTT. Translating gives CARRHAGGGWEPTIQNTEAFF.

This chain uses TRBV6-8 with TRBJ2-7, with no clear D. Germline CDR1 MNHGY, CDR2 SAAAGT. Trimming removed 10 bases from V and 5 bases from J, with 18 bases in between. The CDR3 has 13 amino acids. DNA of the CDR3: TGTGCCACCGCACCGGACCCCGTCCACGAGCAGTACTTC. This sequence encodes CATAPDPVHEQYF.

This chain connects TRBV6-5 to TRBJ2-1; D may be TRBD1 (7 bases). V was trimmed by 7 bases and J by 5 bases, leaving 15 bases between them. CDR1 and CDR2 from the germline V gene are MNHEY and SVGAGI. The CDR3 spans 14 residues. The CDR3 DNA reads as TGTGCCAGCACCTCGACAGGGAGGCACAATGAGCAGTTCTTC. Translated: CASTSTGRHNEQFF.

The chain joins TRBV14 to TRBJ2-3; D is possibly TRBD2 (5 bases). Per germline, CDR1 SGHDN and CDR2 FVKESK. V was clipped by 0 bases and J by 7 bases, with 11 bases between them. The CDR3 length is 14 residues. The chain's CDR3 is CASSQEAVLNTQYF. For the CDR3, the DNA is TGTGCCAGCAGCCAAGAAGCGGTTTTAAATACGCAGTATTTT.

V is TRBV10-3 and J is TRBJ2-7; 9 nucleotides match TRBD1. Germline V gene lookup returns CDR1 ENHRY and CDR2 SYGVKD. CDR3 size: 12 residues. The ends lost 9 bases at V and 5 bases at J; junction bases unmatched: 5. In DNA form, the CDR3 reads TGTGCCATTGGGACAGGGACTGACGAGCAGTACTTC. This gives the protein CAIGTGTDEQYF.

The chain couples TRBV5-6 to TRBJ1-5; D gene unclear. The CDR3 loop spans 13 amino acids. Trimming removed 0 bases from V and 9 bases from J, with 10 bases in between. Per the germline V gene, CDR1 is SGHDT and CDR2 is YYEEEE. The CDR3 sequence: CASSLVVNGPQHF. Written as DNA, the CDR3 is TGTGCCAGCAGCTTGGTCGTAAATGGGCCCCAGCATTTT.

This clone was observed a single time. V and J are TRBV19 and TRBJ2-1, with 8 bases that match TRBD2. V gave up 4 bases and J gave up 8 bases; unmatched junction bases: 4. This CDR3 region has 13 residues. Looked up from germline, CDR1 is LNHDA and CDR2 is SQIVND (reference sequence). The CDR3 spells CASSNGGAHEQFF. The CDR3 bases are TGTGCCAGTAGTAACGGGGGGGCCCATGAGCAGTTCTTC.

The CDR3 region has the DNA TGTGCCAGCAGCGAGACAAGAAACTATGGCTACACCTTC. Amino acid sequence: CASSETRNYGYTF. The chain carries TRBV6-5 and TRBJ1-2; D unresolved. The germline V and J ends were trimmed by 6 bases and 2 bases, with 10 bases remaining between them. The CDR3 extends over 13 amino acids. In germline, CDR1 is MNHEY, CDR2 SVGAGI.

The genes are TRBV19 and TRBJ2-2, with D possibly TRBD2 on 5 matching bases. The germline gives CDR1 LNHDA, CDR2 SQIVND (reference sequence). This CDR3 spans 16 amino acids. V lost 3 bases and J 2 bases, leaving 13 bases between the germline ends. This CDR3 is CASSILAGSNTGELFF. The CDR3 nucleotides are TGTGCCAGTAGTATTCTGGCGGGTAGTAACACCGGGGAGCTGTTTTTT.

V and J are TRBV10-2 and TRBJ2-2; TRBD2 aligns across 9 bases. From germline, CDR1 is WSHSY and CDR2 SAAADI. V dropped 9 bases and J dropped 7; count of bases not matched to a gene: 21. The CDR3 has 18 amino acids. CDR3 sequence reads: CASQDPTGVAGEVGELFF. CDR3 bases: TGCGCCAGTCAAGACCCCACCGGGGTAGCGGGAGAGGTCGGGGAGCTGTTTTTT.

This clone showed up just once. The CDR3 bases are TGTGCCAGCAGTGCGGACAGGGGATCGGATACGCAGTATTTT. This gives the protein CASSADRGSDTQYF. The chain employs TRBV2 and TRBJ2-3; the match to TRBD1 covers 9 bases. The germline V gene encodes CDR1 SNHLY and CDR2 FYNNEI. The CDR3 consists of 14 residues. The trim removed 4 bases at V and 6 bases at J, leaving 5 bases unmatched.